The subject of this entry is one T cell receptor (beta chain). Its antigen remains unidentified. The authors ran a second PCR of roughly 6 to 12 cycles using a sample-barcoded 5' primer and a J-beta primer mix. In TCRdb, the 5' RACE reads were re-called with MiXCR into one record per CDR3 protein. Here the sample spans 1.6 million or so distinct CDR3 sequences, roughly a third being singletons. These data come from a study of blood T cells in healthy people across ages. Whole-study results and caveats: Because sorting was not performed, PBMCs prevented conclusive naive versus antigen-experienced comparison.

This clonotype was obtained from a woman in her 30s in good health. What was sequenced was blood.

The CDR3 here is CSANQGQGGPLHF. The CDR3 DNA is TGCAGTGCAAACCAGGGACAGGGTGGGCCCCTCCACTTT. The chain uses TRBV20-1 and TRBJ1-6; TRBD1 matches at 9 bases. The germline gives CDR1 DFQATT, CDR2 SNEGSKA (reference sequence). This CDR3 has 13 amino acids. V was clipped by 6 bases and J by 13 bases; unmatched bases: 10.